This TCR beta chain was profiled in a study of blood T cell repertoires in COVID-19 (dated by TCRdb to the early 2020s). Looking at the study overall: Samples covering the acute and convalescent phases of COVID-19 were provided by collaborators in the United States, Italy and Spain. The material from the prospective study consisted of cDNA or gDNA derived from T cells, B-cell-depleted T cells, or PBMCs. The dataset comprised deeply sampled blood TCRbeta repertoires from subjects exposed to, actively infected with, or recovered from COVID-19. The repertoires were released in a freely available public database intended as a resource for research on the immune response to SARS-CoV-2. The samples were drawn from two sources: the first 160 participants of the ongoing ImmuneRACE study, and 1,254 subjects contributed by 6 global collaborators. Sample metadata almost always included a de-identified subject ID, COVID-19 status, age in years and sex. Where HLA class I and class II types were available, the types were taken from metadata supplied by the sample provider, not from assay-based typing.

Study-level results and caveats: How much clinical and demographic metadata was included differed by source and by participant, and the metadata was provided uncurated.

The collaborating institutions used their own protocols to collect whole blood in K2EDTA tubes. For TCRbeta analysis, collaborator samples were shipped as frozen whole blood, as isolated PBMCs, or as DNA extracted from either sample type. Concerning this clone itself: Its antigen remains undetermined. Per-base quality was not reported, and no clone a single base away is much larger than it.

The immunoSEQ Assay, a bias-controlled multiplex PCR, was used to amplify TCRbeta CDR3 regions from genomic DNA. In the paper's pipeline: The number of nucleated cells in each sample was estimated from the amplification of reference gene primers within the assay. To quantify the absolute abundance of each unique TCRbeta CDR3 rearrangement, sequence reads were collapsed and filtered. For each sample, productive Simpson clonality was calculated by taking the square root of Simpson's diversity index across productive rearrangements. The clones in this table, taken by TCRdb from immuneACCESS, are in-frame only. Not every clone is retained; where verified, under half of the shortfall comes from an unresolved V gene, and the cause of the rest is unknown. V, J and clone size are taken as reported in that table, and D and trimming were inferred from the DNA itself. This sample holds approximately 150,000 clones; roughly three quarters were observed only once. Just under 2% of the sample belongs to the ten largest clones.

This TCR derives from a woman aged 55-75 years with acute or convalescent COVID-19. What was sequenced was peripheral blood.

The bases are TGTGCCATACTGCCCGGCAGGGGTTACGACGAGCAGTACTTC. Translated, it reads CAILPGRGYDEQYF. In this chain, TRBV5-3 is recombined with TRBJ2-7, with a weak D call of TRBD1 (6 bases match). TRBV5-3 is placed among ORFs of uncertain function. V and J lose 9 bases and 5 bases, and a span of 21 bases separates them. The CDR3 starts with the cysteine, ends with the phenylalanine, and has 14 residues. Just CDR3 DNA is preserved here, 42 bases in frame from base 1.